The clone carrying this TCR beta chain was picked up one time. What it recognizes is unknown. This sample was taken from a study of cytomegalovirus exposure and HLA in healthy donors. With 60 Vbeta and 13 Jbeta primers, the PCR was carried out. Profiling relied on immunoSEQ multiplex PCR, and the TCRdb table lists in-frame clones only, not all of them. The data contain fewer than 150,000 clones, 70% to 80% of them singletons. Germline V gives CDR1 SGDLS, CDR2 YYNGEE. The CDR3 contains 17 residues. Unmatched junction bases numbered 15, after V lost 4 bases and J lost 4 bases. Study outcomes and limitations: Presence/absence analysis assumed near-uniform sequencing depth across donors. Association of around 17,000 TCR beta sequences with HLA alleles was found at 0.05 false discovery rate in a later analysis.

This receptor was identified in a middle-aged man in good health and CMV-seronegative. Sequencing used PBMCs. The J gene is TRBJ1-1, the V gene TRBV9; TRBD1 matches at 8 bases. In nucleotides, the CDR3 is TGTGCCAGCAGCCCCCCCAGACAGGGGAGAATGGCCACTGAAGCTTTCTTT. It codes for CASSPPRQGRMATEAFF.